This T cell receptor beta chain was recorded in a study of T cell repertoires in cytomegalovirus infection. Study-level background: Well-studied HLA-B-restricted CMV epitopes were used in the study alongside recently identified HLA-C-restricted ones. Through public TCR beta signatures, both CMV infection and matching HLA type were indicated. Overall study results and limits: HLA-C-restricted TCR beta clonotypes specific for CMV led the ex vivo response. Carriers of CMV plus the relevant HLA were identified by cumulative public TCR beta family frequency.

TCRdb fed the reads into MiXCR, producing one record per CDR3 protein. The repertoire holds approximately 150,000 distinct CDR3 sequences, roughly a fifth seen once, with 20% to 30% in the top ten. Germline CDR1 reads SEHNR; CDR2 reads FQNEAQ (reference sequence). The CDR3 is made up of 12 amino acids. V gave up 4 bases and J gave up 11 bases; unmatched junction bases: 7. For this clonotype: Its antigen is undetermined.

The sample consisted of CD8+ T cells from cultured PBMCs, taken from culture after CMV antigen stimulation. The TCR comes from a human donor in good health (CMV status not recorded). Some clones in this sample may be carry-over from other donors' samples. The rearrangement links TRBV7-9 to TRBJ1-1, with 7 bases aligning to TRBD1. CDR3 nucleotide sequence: TGTGCCAGCAGCTCAACAGGGGCAGGGGCTTTCTTT. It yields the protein CASSSTGAGAFF.